This T cell receptor beta chain came from a study of T cells in Graves' hyperthyroidism and ophthalmopathy. Study-level results: Before onset, ophthalmopathy was predicted by the model a median around 6.5 months earlier. Ophthalmopathy stood apart from stable hyperthyroidism in a 13 V-J model.

The CDR3 extends over 17 amino acids. V trimming: 3 bases; J trimming: 0 bases; junction bases outside the gene matches: 10. This clonotype was detected ten times or more. Its antigen remains unidentified. The CDR3 regions of TCR beta were amplified from RNA transcripts. In the first-round RT-PCR of the TCR CDR3, the HTBI primer set was used. Each CDR3 protein gets one entry after TCRdb re-called the multiplex PCR reads with MiXCR. Altogether around 600,000 distinct CDR3 sequences are present, 12% to 15% being singletons, with the ten largest covering less than 9%. The specimen was blood. The V and J genes are TRBV12-3 or TRBV12-4 and TRBJ2-7; 8 nucleotides match TRBD1. This receptor was obtained from a woman between 18 and 30 years old with Graves' ophthalmopathy. The CDR3 loop reads CASSFFEGQGASYEQYF. The CDR3 DNA reads as TGTGCCAGCAGTTTTTTCGAGGGGCAGGGGGCCTCCTACGAGCAGTACTTC.